These 7 T cell receptor beta chains share one sample of origin, sequenced in a study of blood T cell repertoires in COVID-19. Data came from immunoSEQ multiplex PCR; TCRdb stores just in-frame clones and leaves some out. There are 200,000 to 300,000 clones in the sample; 87% occur only once, and around 1.5% lies in the top ten. The sequencing input was peripheral blood. These receptors all come from a woman aged 40 to 50 who had recovered from COVID-19.

The chain recombines TRBV7-8 with TRBJ2-7; D remains ambiguous. Deletions cut 2 bases from V and 7 bases from J, with 9 bases between. CDR3 length equals 12 residues. Germline-derived CDR1 and CDR2 are SGHVS and FQNEAQ. The DNA of the CDR3 is TGTGCCAGCAGCTTAAAACAGTTTGAGCAGTACTTC. Protein: CASSLKQFEQYF.

The chain uses TRBV6-6 and TRBJ2-1; 11 bases line up with TRBD2. The germline V gene encodes CDR1 MNHNY and CDR2 SVGAGI (reference sequence). V lost 2 bases and J lost 15; bases outside the gene matches: 6. There are 13 residues in the CDR3. The CDR3 DNA sequence: TGTGCCAGCAGTTACGGTAGCGGGGGGGTCCCGTTCTTC. It encodes CASSYGSGGVPFF.

This clone was seen more than once but under ten times. The chain combines TRBV6-5 with TRBJ1-2, with D possibly matching TRBD1 (6 bases). The CDR3 runs 14 residues. Germline V gene lookup returns CDR1 MNHEY and CDR2 SVGAGI. Trimming shortened V by 0 bases and J by 7 bases, and 12 bases separated the two germline ends. CDR3 loop: CASSYSQGIGGYTF. The CDR3 nucleotides read TGTGCCAGCAGTTACTCGCAGGGGATTGGTGGCTACACCTTC.

The V call is TRBV5-1, the J call TRBJ1-2, with D possibly TRBD1 on 5 matching bases. Germline lookup yields CDR1 SGHRS and CDR2 YFSETQ. V was clipped by 4 bases and J by 0 bases, with 10 bases between them. The CDR3 is 14 amino acids. The CDR3 reads CASSPLTANYGYTF. CDR3 DNA: TGCGCCAGCAGCCCCCTGACAGCTAACTATGGCTACACCTTC. Variable domain in full (rest from reference TRBV5-1 and TRBJ1-2): KAGVTQTPRYLIKTRGQQVTLSCSPISGHRSVSWYQQTPGQGLQFLFEYFSETQRNKGNFPGRFSGRQFSNSRSEMNVSTLELGDSALYLCASSPLTANYGYTFGSGTRLTVV.

The chain employs TRBV28 and TRBJ1-6, with D maybe TRBD1 (6 bases). V was shortened by 6 bases and J by 2 bases, with 14 bases between the two germline ends. The CDR3 is made up of 16 amino acids. Germline CDR1 is MDHEN and CDR2 is SYDVKM. As DNA, the CDR3 is TGTGCCAGCAGCCTGGACAGCGGTACCTATAATTCACCCCTCCACTTT. Its protein product is CASSLDSGTYNSPLHF.

The chain links TRBV30 to TRBJ1-2; 8 bases line up with TRBD1. This CDR3 spans 15 amino acids. Trimming cost V 0 bases and J 8 bases; bases outside gene matches: 11. Germline V gives CDR1 GTSNPN, CDR2 SVGIG (reference sequence). CDR3 coding DNA: TGTGCCTGGAGTGTCCTGACAGGGGCCCCTCGAGGCTACACCTTC. It yields the protein CAWSVLTGAPRGYTF.

This sequence joins TRBV7-9 and TRBJ2-1, with 8 nucleotides matching TRBD1. With 6 bases clipped from V and 10 bases from J, the junction kept 8 bases outside the gene matches. The CDR3 runs to 13 residues. Germline-derived CDR1 and CDR2 are SEHNR and FQNEAQ (reference sequence). The CDR3 DNA is TGTGCCAGCAGACCAGACAGGGGCGGGGAGCAGTTCTTC. Its translation: CASRPDRGGEQFF.